This TCR beta chain derives from a study of cytomegalovirus exposure and HLA in healthy donors. Primers for the PCR totalled 60 Vbeta and 13 Jbeta. Using immunoSEQ multiplex PCR, the repertoire was profiled, and TCRdb retains in-frame clones only, with some absent. Of roughly 90,000 clones in the sample, about 84% were seen once. Whole-study results and caveats: Apart from CMV serostatus, no immune exposure information was available. The study labeled approximately 150 TCR beta chains cytomegalovirus-associated. TCR beta V segments were, for the most part, productive about 87% or about 30% of the time in an earlier analysis.

Though nominally healthy at sampling, donors likely had unrecorded immune exposures. On this clone: No antigen is known for it.

The specimen was PBMCs. This sequence was found in a man younger than 30 in good health and CMV-seronegative.

The CDR3 reads CASRRTGARYEQYF. The CDR3 coding sequence is TGTGCCAGCAGGAGGACAGGAGCCCGATACGAGCAGTACTTC. The chain joins TRBV13 to TRBJ2-7; 7 nucleotides line up with TRBD1. CDR3 size: 14 residues. V was clipped by 6 bases and J by 4 bases; unmatched bases: 9. Germline V lookup: CDR1 PRHDT, CDR2 FYEKMQ (reference sequence).